A selection of T cell receptor beta chains follows, all from one sample in a study of blood T cell repertoires in COVID-19. Only in-frame clones appear in the TCRdb table, and some are missing; sequencing was by immunoSEQ multiplex PCR. The data hold some 60,000 clones, with 80% to 95% observed a single time. Sequences were obtained from peripheral blood. Receptors originate from a man in his 60s with acute or convalescent COVID-19. Each CDR3 is given with its conserved first and last residue. Clone size is not always given. Where it is, it says once, few, many or a class for expanded clones.

v_gene	j_gene	abundance	CDR3aa
TRBV28	TRBJ2-7	.	CASSRPDSHEQYF
TRBV29-1	TRBJ1-1	.	CSVVRGTGVTEAFF
TRBV28	TRBJ1-4	.	CAGAKGPKLFF
TRBV7-2	TRBJ1-1	.	CASSSTPGDTEAFF
TRBV7-3	TRBJ1-1	.	CASSLMGGRNTEAFF
TRBV4-1	TRBJ1-1	.	CASSQDRGTGQGTEAFF
TRBV14	TRBJ2-5	.	CASSQDLVSGGETQYF
TRBV5-8	TRBJ2-5	.	CASSLAGGETQYF
TRBV9	TRBJ1-1	.	CASSVGQGGYTEAFF
TRBV19	TRBJ1-2	.	CASSTHASGDGYTF
TRBV11-3	TRBJ2-3	.	CASSPRAGDLDTQYF
TRBV4-3	TRBJ1-1	.	CASGRGTGGNMNTEAFF
TRBV6-5	TRBJ1-5	.	CASIQGPVWDQPQHF
TRBV7-2	TRBJ1-4	.	CASRRENEKLFF
TRBV9	TRBJ2-1	.	CASSSRGFRLAGSYNEQFF
TRBV11-3	TRBJ2-1	.	CASSSPRLAGGNNEQFF
TRBV12-3/TRBV12-4	TRBJ1-1	.	CASSLNGGKAFF
TRBV30	TRBJ1-4	.	CALPDSATNEKLFF
TRBV4-1	TRBJ1-3	few	CASSLRTGNSGNTIYF
TRBV24-1	TRBJ1-1	.	CATSRGQGETEAFF
TRBV5-1	TRBJ1-1	.	CASSSGQPNTEAFF
TRBV7-9	TRBJ2-7	.	CASSPRQGVEQYF
TRBV6-2/TRBV6-3	TRBJ2-7	.	CASSLVGGAYEQYF
TRBV7-9	TRBJ2-1	.	CASSFLVAGGHYNEQFF
TRBV4-3	TRBJ2-2	.	CASSQLAGGSGELFF
TRBV2	TRBJ2-4	few	CASSPGTGFGNIQYF
TRBV7-9	TRBJ2-3	.	CASIGLAGDTQYF
TRBV4-2	TRBJ1-5	once	CASSQEKGDQPQHF
TRBV7-6	TRBJ1-5	.	CASSKQENSNQPQHF
TRBV6-2/TRBV6-3	TRBJ1-5	.	CASSRQGGGNQPQHF
TRBV19	TRBJ2-2	.	CASRTGGNTGELFF
TRBV19	TRBJ1-5	.	CASSRTRDRGNQPQHF
TRBV9	TRBJ1-3	.	CASSVVPGGLSGNTIYF
TRBV28	TRBJ1-1	once	CASSSTRTGGFTEAFF
TRBV7-3	TRBJ2-1	few	CASSPRGGAGLTYNEQFF
TRBV7-8	TRBJ1-6	.	CASSFETGDNSPLHF